This TCR beta chain is from a study of T cell repertoires in cytomegalovirus infection. Overall study: Based on public TCR beta signatures, there were indications of CMV infection and of a matching HLA type.

A single record per CDR3 protein comes from TCRdb applying MiXCR to the reads. Here the sample spans approximately 170,000 distinct CDR3 sequences, about 15% being singletons. Trimming removed 7 bases from V and 4 bases from J; junction bases left unmatched: 5. The length of the CDR3 is 13 residues. Germline loops: CDR1 MDHEN, CDR2 SYDVKM. This clonotype appeared a few times. This receptor was taken from a human donor in good health (CMV status not recorded). Some clones in this sample may be carry-over from other donors' samples. The source material was PBMCs. This chain joins TRBV28 and TRBJ1-2; the match to TRBD1 covers 8 bases. The CDR3 here is CASTPGTGYGYTF. In DNA form, the CDR3 reads TGTGCCAGCACACCCGGGACAGGCTATGGCTACACCTTC.